These 25 T cell receptor beta chains originate from one sample sequenced in a study of tumor-infiltrating lymphocytes in localized non-small cell lung cancer. Method: immunoSEQ multiplex PCR; TCRdb's copy keeps in-frame clones and lacks some. The table records roughly 2,500 clones, about 53% of them present only once. The source material was uninvolved lung tissue not adjacent to the tumor. Receptors originate from a human donor with non-small cell lung cancer. Some clones in this sample may be carry-over from other donors' samples.

The V gene is TRBV11-2, the J gene TRBJ2-1; D not resolved. Germline V gene data show CDR1 as SGHAT and CDR2 as FQNNGV. This CDR3 comprises 12 residues. V dropped 3 bases and J dropped 7 bases, with 7 bases sitting between them. CDR3 loop: CASSLNKNEQFF. DNA for the CDR3: TGTGCCAGCAGCTTGAATAAGAATGAGCAGTTCTTC.

This sequence joins TRBV6-5 and TRBJ1-2; 7 bases agree with TRBD1. The J segment lost 4 bases and the V segment lost 5 bases, leaving 10 bases of the junction unmatched. The V gene's germline CDR1 is MNHEY and CDR2 SVGAGI. The CDR3 runs to 15 residues. CDR3 amino acids: CASSPQRGRVYGYTF. The CDR3 DNA follows: TGTGCCAGCAGTCCCCAAAGGGGGCGAGTCTATGGCTACACCTTC.

This clone came up a few times. The genes are TRBV27 and TRBJ2-7, with TRBD1 matching 11 bases. With V trimmed by 4 bases and J by 1 base, 6 bases remained unmatched. Germline values: CDR1 MNHEY, CDR2 SMNVEV (reference sequence). The CDR3 loop spans 16 amino acids. DNA of the CDR3: TGTGCCAGCAGTTCGACGGACAGGGGGCTTTCCTACGAGCAGTACTTC. This translates into CASSSTDRGLSYEQYF.

The rearrangement joins TRBV30 to TRBJ1-2; D is possibly TRBD1 (6 bases). From germline, CDR1 is GTSNPN and CDR2 SVGIG (reference sequence). The ends were cut back, 5 bases at V and 1 base at J, with 20 bases in the middle. The CDR3 has 16 amino acids. The CDR3 is CAWDPRDTLYNYGYTF. The CDR3 nucleotides read TGTGCCTGGGATCCCCGGGACACCCTATATAACTATGGCTACACCTTC.

J is TRBJ1-2 and V is TRBV4-3; a possible D gene is TRBD1 (5 bases). Germline V gene data show CDR1 as LGHNA and CDR2 as YSLEER. The CDR3 loop spans 15 amino acids. The V end was cut by 0 bases, the J end by 2 bases, with 10 bases between. The CDR3 protein is CASSQEPGSNYGYTF. In DNA, the CDR3 is TGCGCCAGCAGCCAAGAGCCAGGGAGCAACTATGGCTACACCTTC.

This chain links TRBV6-5 with TRBJ2-5; 7 nucleotides line up with TRBD1. This CDR3 comprises 15 residues. In germline, CDR1 is MNHEY, CDR2 SVGAGI. The V and J ends lost 0 bases and 2 bases, in that order; junction bases with no gene match: 3. CDR3 loop: CASSYSGQIQETQYF. The CDR3 DNA reads as TGTGCCAGCAGTTACTCGGGACAGATTCAAGAGACCCAGTACTTC.

This clone was recorded a few times. This sequence joins TRBV25-1 and TRBJ1-2, with D uncertain. The CDR3 is made up of 11 amino acids. The V end was cut by 5 bases, the J end by 8 bases, with 9 bases between. The germline V gene encodes CDR1 MGHDK and CDR2 SYGVNS. This CDR3 reads CASSSVAGYTF. The CDR3 DNA sequence: TGTGCCAGCAGTTCTGTCGCCGGCTACACCTTC.

The V and J genes are TRBV6-5 and TRBJ1-5; D not certain. Germline V gene sequence: CDR1 MNHEY, CDR2 SVGAGI. This CDR3 spans 13 amino acids. Trimming left V 2 bases short and J 3 bases short, with 5 bases between. CDR3 residues: CASSYSSNQPQHF. In nucleotides, the CDR3 is TGTGCCAGCAGTTACAGTTCCAATCAGCCCCAGCATTTT.

V is TRBV7-2 and J is TRBJ2-3; D unclear. CDR3 length: 11 amino acids. Germline loops: CDR1 SGHTA, CDR2 FQGNSA. V was cut by 7 bases and J by 4 bases, with 6 bases left in between. DNA of the CDR3: TGTGCCAGCATCCTTTCAGATACGCAGTATTTT. Translating gives CASILSDTQYF.

The genes are TRBV4-1 and TRBJ1-2; TRBD1 is a possible D gene (6 bases). Germline CDR1 MGHRA, CDR2 YSYEKL. The CDR3 has 20 amino acids. Trimming removed 3 bases from V and 0 bases from J, with 26 bases in between. CDR3: CASSQATRDTRKLANYGYTF. The CDR3 nucleotides read TGCGCCAGCAGCCAGGCTACACGGGACACTCGAAAGTTAGCTAACTATGGCTACACCTTC.

This chain uses TRBV7-2 with TRBJ2-3; TRBD2 matches at 11 bases. Germline lookup yields CDR1 SGHTA and CDR2 FQGNSA. V gave up 2 bases and J gave up 5 bases; unmatched junction bases: 6. The CDR3 runs to 16 residues. In nucleotides, the CDR3 is TGTGCCAGCAGCTTACTCACTGGGACTAGCGGAGATACGCAGTATTTT. The encoded protein is CASSLLTGTSGDTQYF.

The chain links TRBV11-3 to TRBJ2-1; D unclear. The germline CDR1 and CDR2 sequences are SGHNT and YENEEA. The CDR3 contains 13 residues. V was pared by 6 bases and J by 7 bases, with 13 bases between. The CDR3 region has the DNA TGTGCCAGCAGTGGGCAGGTGGGGAATGAGCAGTTCTTC. Encoded protein: CASSGQVGNEQFF.

This chain joins TRBV27 and TRBJ2-1; perhaps TRBD2 as D (6 bases). The CDR3 runs 14 residues. Trimming left V 0 bases short and J 7 bases short, with 10 bases between. Per the germline V gene, CDR1 is MNHEY and CDR2 is SMNVEV (reference sequence). In nucleotides, the CDR3 is TGTGCCAGCAGTTTATCGGGGGGTTGGAATGAGCAGTTCTTC. Protein sequence: CASSLSGGWNEQFF.

The chain has TRBV29-1 and TRBJ2-2, with D unresolved. Germline lookup yields CDR1 SQVTM and CDR2 ANQGSEA. The V end was cut by 7 bases, the J end by 7 bases, with 10 bases between. This CDR3 spans 11 amino acids. Written as DNA, the CDR3 is TGCAGCGGCTGGAAGAACGGGGAGCTGTTTTTT. Translated: CSGWKNGELFF.

The J gene is TRBJ2-3, the V gene TRBV5-1; 7 bases map to TRBD1. V dropped 0 bases and J dropped 3; count of bases not matched to a gene: 4. From germline, CDR1 is SGHRS and CDR2 YFSETQ. The CDR3 sequence is 15 residues long. The CDR3 region has the DNA TGCGCCAGCAGCTTGGGACAGGGATCAACAGATACGCAGTATTTT. This sequence encodes CASSLGQGSTDTQYF.

The chain employs TRBV29-1 and TRBJ2-2, with 11 positions matching TRBD1. Germline V gene data show CDR1 as SQVTM and CDR2 as ANQGSEA. V was pared by 6 bases and J by 4 bases, with 1 base of the junction left unmatched. The CDR3 is 13 amino acids. The CDR3 DNA follows: TGCAGCGTAGGGACAGGGGGCACCGGGGAGCTGTTTTTT. Translation gives CSVGTGGTGELFF.

The rearrangement links TRBV5-1 to TRBJ2-7; 13 positions match TRBD2. The CDR3 covers 16 residues. The germline CDR1 and CDR2 sequences are SGHRS and YFSETQ. V shed 4 bases and J 4 bases; nucleotides not matched to a gene: 8. The CDR3 region is CASSGGTSGDIYEQYF. CDR3 nucleotide sequence: TGCGCCAGCAGCGGGGGGACTAGCGGGGATATATACGAGCAGTACTTC.

The chain links TRBV30 to TRBJ2-5; perhaps TRBD2 as D (6 bases). Trimming took 5 bases from V and 2 from J, leaving 18 bases between them. Germline V gives CDR1 GTSNPN, CDR2 SVGIG (reference sequence). This CDR3 spans 15 amino acids. CDR3 coding DNA: TGTGCCTGGCTTGACACCGGGACTTTTCAAGAGACCCAGTACTTC. It translates to CAWLDTGTFQETQYF. Looking up the rest from reference TRBV30 and TRBJ2-5 gives the full variable domain: SQTIHQWPATLVQPVGSPLSLECTVEGTSNPNLYWYRQAAGRGLQLLFYSVGIGQISSEVPQNLSASRPQDRQFILSSKKLLLSDSGFYLCAWLDTGTFQETQYFGPGTRLLVL.

J is TRBJ2-3 and V is TRBV30, with 9 nucleotides matching TRBD2. The CDR3 runs to 16 residues. V was clipped by 0 bases and J by 2 bases; unmatched bases: 6. Germline assignment: CDR1 GTSNPN and CDR2 SVGIG (reference sequence). CDR3 sequence (DNA): TGTGCCTGGAGTGTACCAGCGGGAGGTCCCACAGATACGCAGTATTTT. Protein sequence: CAWSVPAGGPTDTQYF.

V usage is TRBV5-4 and J usage is TRBJ1-2; the D gene is possibly TRBD1 (6 bases). The germline V gene has CDR1 SGHNT and CDR2 YYREEE (reference sequence). The CDR3 totals 14 residues. V was pared by 3 bases and J by 4 bases, with 13 bases between. The CDR3 loop is CASSWGGQTYGYTF. In DNA form, the CDR3 reads TGTGCCAGCAGCTGGGGGGGACAAACCTATGGCTACACCTTC.

J is TRBJ2-1 and V is TRBV30, with TRBD1 matching over 8 bases. The V gene's germline CDR1 is GTSNPN and CDR2 SVGIG (reference sequence). This CDR3 region has 14 residues. J was trimmed by 7 bases and V by 2 bases; bases with no gene match: 7. The CDR3 is CAWSRRGLWNEQFF. Written as DNA, the CDR3 is TGTGCCTGGAGTCGCAGGGGGCTGTGGAATGAGCAGTTCTTC.

The chain links TRBV7-6 to TRBJ1-2; a possible D gene is TRBD1 (6 bases). The germline V gene has CDR1 SGHVS and CDR2 FNYEAQ. Trimming removed 3 bases from V and 4 bases from J, with 12 bases in between. The CDR3 runs 14 residues. The CDR3 bases are TGTGCCAGCAGCTTGAACACAGGGCCCTATGGCTACACCTTC. Residues: CASSLNTGPYGYTF.

This clone was detected a few times. V usage is TRBV7-2 and J usage is TRBJ2-1; D not resolved. This CDR3 spans 12 amino acids. Per the germline V gene, CDR1 is SGHTA and CDR2 is FQGNSA. The germline V and J ends were trimmed by 4 bases and 6 bases, with 7 bases remaining between them. CDR3 in amino acids: CASSSGPNEQFF. The CDR3 nucleotides are TGTGCCAGCAGCTCCGGACCCAATGAGCAGTTCTTC.

This rearrangement joins TRBV5-6 to TRBJ2-3, with D maybe TRBD2 (6 bases). V shed 3 bases and J shed 6 bases, with 8 bases lying between them. The CDR3 totals 12 residues. Germline V gene data show CDR1 as SGHDT and CDR2 as YYEEEE. CDR3 loop: CASSSLADTQYF. CDR3 bases: TGTGCCAGCAGCTCGCTAGCGGATACGCAGTATTTT.

The rearrangement uses TRBV4-2 and TRBJ1-1; a possible D gene is TRBD1 (6 bases). Trimming cost V 1 base and J 8 bases, with 11 bases left between them. Germline V gene sequence: CDR1 LGHNA, CDR2 YNFKEQ. This CDR3 is 13 amino acids long. The CDR3 region is CASSQAGGAEAFF. CDR3 DNA: TGTGCCAGCAGCCAAGCTGGGGGCGCGGAAGCTTTCTTT.